A single sample gave rise to the 24 T cell receptor beta chains below, sequenced in a study of CD8 T cells in ankylosing spondylitis. Study-wide points: Roughly eight highly homologous variants made up a TCR beta motif that seemed to typify ankylosing spondylitis blood.

For these TCRs, the target antigens are not known. TCRdb ran MiXCR on the 5' RACE reads and lists one entry per CDR3 protein. Seen here are just under 550,000 distinct CDR3 sequences, approximately 11% observed once, and the top ten hold 6.8%. The sequenced sample consisted of blood, either unsorted or a sorted T cell fraction (not recorded which). Source of these receptors: a male donor with ankylosing spondylitis.

The table lists this clonotype with a few counts. This rearrangement joins TRBV7-9 to TRBJ2-1, with TRBD2 identical over 15 bases. The CDR3 totals 16 residues. V was clipped by 4 bases and J by 5 bases; unmatched bases: 3. Germline assignment: CDR1 SEHNR and CDR2 FQNEAQ (reference sequence). The CDR3 protein is CASSSGTSGRNNEQFF. In nucleotides, the CDR3 is TGTGCCAGCAGCTCCGGGACTAGCGGGAGGAACAATGAGCAGTTCTTC.

This clonotype was seen repeatedly, ten times or more. CDR3 in amino acids: CSVEGTSGSTDTQYF. CDR3 bases: TGCAGCGTTGAAGGGACTAGCGGTAGCACAGATACGCAGTATTTT. This chain uses TRBV29-1 with TRBJ2-3; TRBD2 matches 10 bases. V shed 1 base and J 0 bases; nucleotides not matched to a gene: 1. The CDR3 has 15 residues. Germline values: CDR1 SQVTM, CDR2 ANQGSEA.

This clonotype was counted a few times. The CDR3 DNA follows: TGTGCCACCAGCAGAGATTATGGGACAGGGGAAAAACTGTTTTTT. This encodes CATSRDYGTGEKLFF. This rearrangement joins TRBV15 to TRBJ1-4, with 9 bases matching TRBD1. With 0 bases clipped from V and 8 bases from J, the junction kept 4 bases outside the gene matches. CDR3 length equals 15 residues. The germline CDR1 and CDR2 sequences are LNHNV and YYDKDF (reference sequence).

The gene calls are TRBV20-1 and TRBJ2-3; D not resolved. There are 16 residues in the CDR3. Germline V gives CDR1 DFQATT, CDR2 SNEGSKA (reference sequence). The V and J ends lost 3 bases and 2 bases respectively, with 18 bases between them. CDR3 DNA sequence: TGCAGTGCTAGCCTTATTATTGGGCTCGTCACAGATACGCAGTATTTT. The encoded protein is CSASLIIGLVTDTQYF.

This chain joins TRBV12-3 or TRBV12-4 and TRBJ1-5; D is perhaps TRBD1 (6 bases). This CDR3 is 15 amino acids long. V dropped 4 bases and J dropped 5 bases, with 15 bases sitting between them. In nucleotides, the CDR3 is TGTGCCAGCAGTTACCAAACAGGGACGGATCAGCCCCAGCATTTT. Its translation: CASSYQTGTDQPQHF.

The rearrangement links TRBV14 to TRBJ2-1; D is undetermined. CDR1 is SGHDN and CDR2 is FVKESK in the germline V gene. This CDR3 is built from 12 residues. The V end lost 0 bases, the J end lost 5 bases, and 2 bases lay between the germline ends. DNA for the CDR3: TGTGCCAGCAGCCAAGATAACAATGAGCAGTTCTTC. It encodes CASSQDNNEQFF.

This clonotype was seen more than once but under ten times. The chain is built from TRBV20-1 and TRBJ2-2; possible D gene TRBD1, 6 bases. The CDR3 runs 13 residues. Germline CDR1 reads DFQATT; CDR2 reads SNEGSKA (reference sequence). V shed 5 bases and J shed 4 bases, with 11 bases lying between them. CDR3: CSAQRDITGELFF. Here the CDR3 DNA reads TGCAGTGCTCAAAGGGACATCACCGGGGAGCTGTTTTTT.

This clonotype was detected once. The chain uses TRBV5-4 and TRBJ2-3; tentative D call: TRBD1 (5 bases). Germline V gene sequence: CDR1 SGHNT, CDR2 YYREEE (reference sequence). The CDR3 totals 15 residues. The V gene lost 4 bases and the J gene lost 2 bases, with 14 bases spanning the gap. The CDR3 bases are TGTGCCAGCAGCCCCCAGGGCGGCTCCACAGATACGCAGTATTTT. It encodes CASSPQGGSTDTQYF.

This clonotype was seen repeatedly, ten times or more. The rearrangement joins TRBV24-1 to TRBJ1-5; TRBD1 aligns across 9 bases. V gave up 3 bases and J gave up 0 bases; unmatched junction bases: 14. This CDR3 spans 20 amino acids. Germline CDR1 KGHDR, CDR2 SFDVKD. The CDR3 DNA sequence: TGTGCCACCAGTGATGGCAGGCCAAGGACAGGGGATTATAGCAATCAGCCCCAGCATTTT. Translated, it gives CATSDGRPRTGDYSNQPQHF.

This clonotype has at least ten counts. This chain links TRBV12-3 or TRBV12-4 with TRBJ1-1; no clear D gene. With 1 base removed from V and 7 bases from J, the gap between germline ends came to 4 bases. There are 11 residues in the CDR3. The CDR3 spells CASSLEVEAFF. CDR3 nucleotide sequence: TGTGCCAGCAGTTTAGAGGTTGAAGCTTTCTTT.

There are many counts of this clonotype. The V gene is TRBV10-3, the J gene TRBJ1-2, with TRBD1 as a possible D gene (6 bases). This CDR3 spans 14 amino acids. The ends were cut back, 10 bases at V and 4 bases at J, with 19 bases in the middle. Germline V gives CDR1 ENHRY, CDR2 SYGVKD. In nucleotides, the CDR3 is TGTGCCACCGACGGACAGCACGACCTCTATGGCTACACCTTC. Translating gives CATDGQHDLYGYTF.

This rearrangement joins TRBV14 to TRBJ2-3; 8 bases map to TRBD1. J was trimmed by 4 bases and V by 4 bases; bases with no gene match: 7. CDR1 and CDR2 from the germline V gene are SGHDN and FVKESK. The CDR3 length is 15 residues. CDR3 loop: CASSLRTGMSDTQYF. DNA for the CDR3: TGTGCCAGCAGCCTTAGGACAGGGATGTCAGATACGCAGTATTTT.

At least ten counts were recorded for this clonotype. V gene TRBV7-2 combines with J gene TRBJ1-6; TRBD1 might be the D (6 bases). Germline lookup yields CDR1 SGHTA and CDR2 FQGNSA. The CDR3 is made up of 15 amino acids. V shed 8 bases and J shed 6 bases, with 17 bases lying between them. In DNA, the CDR3 is TGTGCCAGCCTAAAGTTGGGGGGGCCTAATTCACCCCTCCACTTT. Translation gives CASLKLGGPNSPLHF.

The gene calls are TRBV19 and TRBJ2-7; weak D call: TRBD1 (6 bases). This CDR3 has 12 amino acids. CDR1 and CDR2 (germline): LNHDA, SQIVND (reference sequence). Trimming cost V 5 bases and J 9 bases, with 14 bases left between them. This CDR3 reads CASSSQGTGQYF. The CDR3 DNA reads TGTGCCAGTAGTTCACAGGGTACGGGGCAGTACTTC.

This clonotype has more than one count but fewer than ten. The chain couples TRBV6-2 or TRBV6-3 to TRBJ1-4, with 7 nucleotides matching TRBD1. V dropped 5 bases and J dropped 6; count of bases not matched to a gene: 6. Germline CDR1 and CDR2: MNHEY and SVGEGT. The CDR3 has 14 residues. The CDR3 DNA follows: TGTGCCAGCAGTCGAGACAGGGTGGATGAAAAACTGTTTTTT. Its protein is CASSRDRVDEKLFF.

This clonotype has at least ten counts. V gene TRBV20-1 combines with J gene TRBJ2-4, with D possibly TRBD1 on 5 matching bases. Germline V gene lookup returns CDR1 DFQATT and CDR2 SNEGSKA (reference sequence). Between the trimmed V and J ends, which lost 3 bases and 6 bases, there was a span of 15 bases. This CDR3 spans 14 amino acids. The CDR3 here is CSARPGSQGNIQYF. CDR3 in DNA: TGCAGTGCTAGGCCTGGGTCTCAGGGAAACATTCAGTACTTC.

This clonotype was observed a handful of times. The V call is TRBV20-1, the J call TRBJ2-1, with 9 bases lining up with TRBD2. The CDR3 is 16 residues long. With V trimmed by 5 bases and J by 0 bases, 8 bases remained unmatched. Germline V gives CDR1 DFQATT, CDR2 SNEGSKA (reference sequence). CDR3 coding DNA: TGCAGTGCTCTAACCTATAGCGGGAGCTCCTACAATGAGCAGTTCTTC. Protein sequence: CSALTYSGSSYNEQFF.

The genes are TRBV12-3 or TRBV12-4 and TRBJ2-2; 7 bases line up with TRBD2. The ends lost 3 bases at V and 6 bases at J; junction bases unmatched: 7. This CDR3 contains 15 residues. CDR3 amino acids: CASSFASGPAGELFF. The CDR3 region has the DNA TGTGCCAGCAGTTTCGCTAGCGGCCCCGCCGGGGAGCTGTTTTTT.

This clonotype was observed a few times. The gene calls are TRBV20-1 and TRBJ2-1, with D perhaps TRBD1 or TRBD2 (5 bases each). Germline loops: CDR1 DFQATT, CDR2 SNEGSKA (reference sequence). The CDR3 has 17 amino acids. With 0 bases removed from V and 8 bases from J, the gap between germline ends came to 23 bases. The CDR3 loop is CSARDSFGDGVGYEQFF. The CDR3 DNA is TGCAGTGCTAGAGACTCCTTTGGGGACGGGGTAGGGTATGAGCAGTTCTTC.

The gene calls are TRBV7-2 and TRBJ2-7, with TRBD1 as a possible D gene (5 bases). This CDR3 is built from 13 residues. The germline CDR1 and CDR2 sequences are SGHTA and FQGNSA. V dropped 3 bases and J dropped 6 bases, with 12 bases sitting between them. The CDR3 reads CASSFTQGGEQYV. The DNA of the CDR3 is TGTGCCAGCAGCTTTACTCAGGGTGGCGAGCAGTACGTC.

The V gene is TRBV2, the J gene TRBJ1-5, with 7 bases fitting TRBD1. Trimming took 6 bases from V and 0 from J; bases not matched to a gene: 8. Germline CDR1 is SNHLY and CDR2 is FYNNEI. This CDR3 spans 16 amino acids. CDR3 in DNA: TGTGCCAGCAGGGAACAGGGGTGGTATAGCAATCAGCCCCAGCATTTT. Translated: CASREQGWYSNQPQHF.

The chain combines TRBV5-4 with TRBJ2-7, with D uncertain. The CDR3 totals 13 residues. Germline lookup yields CDR1 SGHNT and CDR2 YYREEE (reference sequence). V was clipped by 1 base and J by 2 bases, with 7 bases between them. The CDR3 region has the DNA TGTGCCAGCAGCTTGTTGGGCGCCTACGAGCAGTACTTC. Translating gives CASSLLGAYEQYF.

This clonotype came up a few times. The chain recombines TRBV7-9 with TRBJ2-2; 7 bases agree with TRBD1. The CDR3 sequence is 15 residues long. Germline CDR1 is SEHNR and CDR2 is FQNEAQ (reference sequence). The trim removed 7 bases at V and 8 bases at J, leaving 13 bases unmatched. CDR3 residues: CASTKQGTVVGELFF. The CDR3 region has the DNA TGTGCCAGCACCAAACAAGGGACAGTAGTTGGGGAGCTGTTTTTT.

The gene calls are TRBV20-1 and TRBJ1-5, with 12 nucleotides matching TRBD1. The V gene's germline CDR1 is DFQATT and CDR2 SNEGSKA (reference sequence). The CDR3 is 16 residues long. The V and J ends lost 5 bases and 0 bases, in that order; junction bases with no gene match: 5. In DNA, the CDR3 is TGCAGTGCTGAGGGACAGGGGGCGGGTAGCAATCAGCCCCAGCATTTT. Translated, it gives CSAEGQGAGSNQPQHF.